This section outlines one T cell receptor (beta chain) sequence together with its context. Different DNA sequences within this sample yield the same CDR3. This entry is derived from a study of Ad26.COV2.S vaccination and SARS-CoV-2 variants. Study in general: The authors gave Ad26.COV2.S intramuscularly, either once or twice 56 days apart.

Repertoires were generated with immunoSEQ multiplex PCR, while TCRdb's copy carries only in-frame clones and drops some. The sample records around 300,000 clones, about 87% being singletons. From germline, CDR1 is SGHVS and CDR2 FQNEAQ. The junction had 4 bases not matched to a gene; V was cut back by 5 bases and J by 1 base. This CDR3 comprises 14 residues. Treatment here: 19 received Ad26.COV2.S at low or high dose, single or two shots; 5 received placebo; per-sample allocation not given. Repertoires come from day 63 after the first vaccine or placebo injection. The study used a vaccine consisting of an Ad26 vector that expressed Wuhan-strain SARS-CoV-2 spike.

The sequence came from a person aged 18 to 65 who received the Ad26.COV2.S COVID-19 vaccine or a placebo. This sample comprised peripheral blood, obtained in a trial of Ad26.COV2.S vaccine versus placebo. The V call is TRBV7-8, the J call TRBJ1-1; 7 nucleotides agree with TRBD1. In DNA, the CDR3 is TGTGCCAGCAGCCTAGGGACAGCGAACACTGAAGCTTTCTTT. It translates to CASSLGTANTEAFF. Supplemented by reference TRBV7-8 and TRBJ1-1, the full variable domain reads GAGVSQSPRYKVAKRGQDVALRCDPISGHVSLFWYQQALGQGPEFLTYFQNEAQLDKSGLPSDRFFAERPEGSVSTLKIQRTQQEDSAVYLCASSLGTANTEAFFGQGTRLTVV.